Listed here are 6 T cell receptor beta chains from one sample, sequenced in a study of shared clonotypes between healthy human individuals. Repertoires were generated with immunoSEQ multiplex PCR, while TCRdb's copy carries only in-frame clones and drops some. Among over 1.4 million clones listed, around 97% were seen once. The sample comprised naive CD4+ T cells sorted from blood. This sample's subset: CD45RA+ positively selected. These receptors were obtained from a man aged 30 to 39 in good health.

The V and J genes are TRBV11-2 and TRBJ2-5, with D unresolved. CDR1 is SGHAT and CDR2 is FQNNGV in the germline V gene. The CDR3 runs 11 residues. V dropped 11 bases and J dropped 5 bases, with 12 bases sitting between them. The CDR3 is CALGEQETQYF. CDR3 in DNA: TGTGCCTTGGGCGAGCAGGAGACCCAGTACTTC.

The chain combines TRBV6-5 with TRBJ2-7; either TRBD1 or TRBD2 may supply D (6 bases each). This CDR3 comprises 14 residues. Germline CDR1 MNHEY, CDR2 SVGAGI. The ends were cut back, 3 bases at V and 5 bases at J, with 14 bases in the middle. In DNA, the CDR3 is TGTGCCAGCAGTTATTATGGGGGGCGCAACGAGCAGTACTTC. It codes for CASSYYGGRNEQYF.

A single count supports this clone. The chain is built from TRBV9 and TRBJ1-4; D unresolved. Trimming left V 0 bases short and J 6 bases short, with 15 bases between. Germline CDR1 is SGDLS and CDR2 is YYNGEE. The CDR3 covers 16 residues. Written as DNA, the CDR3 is TGTGCCAGCAGCGTAGGGATGGGAGTCGGCGATGAAAAACTGTTTTTT. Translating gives CASSVGMGVGDEKLFF.

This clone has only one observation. The CDR3: CASSLLAGVSNEQFF. CDR3 DNA sequence: TGTGCCAGCAGCTTACTTGCGGGAGTTAGTAATGAGCAGTTCTTC. The chain couples TRBV7-3 to TRBJ2-1, with 7 nucleotides matching TRBD2. Germline V lookup: CDR1 SGHTA, CDR2 FQGTGA. With V trimmed by 2 bases and J by 7 bases, 8 bases remained unmatched. The CDR3 runs 15 residues.

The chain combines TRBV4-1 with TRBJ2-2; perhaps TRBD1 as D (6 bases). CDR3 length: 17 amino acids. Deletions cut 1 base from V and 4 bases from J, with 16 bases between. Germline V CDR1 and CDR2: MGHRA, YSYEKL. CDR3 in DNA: TGCGCCAGCAGCCAAGCCGTGACAGGATTTTTCACCGGGGAGCTGTTTTTT. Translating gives CASSQAVTGFFTGELFF.

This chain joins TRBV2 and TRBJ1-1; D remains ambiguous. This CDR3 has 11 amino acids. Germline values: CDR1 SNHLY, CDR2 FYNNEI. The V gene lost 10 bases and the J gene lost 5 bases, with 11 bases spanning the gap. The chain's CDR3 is CATAVLTEAFF. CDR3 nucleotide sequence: TGTGCCACAGCGGTCCTTACTGAAGCTTTCTTT.